This T cell receptor (beta chain) was observed in a study of radiotherapy plus CTLA-4 blockade in lung cancer. The table came from immunoSEQ multiplex PCR; TCRdb's copy has only in-frame clones and leaves some out. The profile covers some 50,000 clones, with about four fifths appearing a single time and 4% to 5.5% taken by the ten largest. The germline V and J ends were trimmed by 9 bases and 0 bases, with 14 bases remaining between them. CDR3 length equals 15 residues. Looked up from germline, CDR1 is MDHEN and CDR2 is SYDVKM. The sequence was obtained from a human donor with non-small cell lung cancer whose response to radiotherapy plus ipilimumab could not be evaluated. The chain uses TRBV28 and TRBJ2-2, with D possibly matching TRBD2 (6 bases). This specimen was peripheral blood, taken from a patient treated with radiotherapy plus ipilimumab. The CDR3 here is CASGTRRTNTGELFF. The CDR3 DNA is TGTGCCAGTGGGACTCGCCGCACGAACACCGGGGAGCTGTTTTTT.